The 4 T cell receptor beta chains listed next were all sequenced from one sample in a study of lymphopenia after photon versus proton radiotherapy. Profiled with immunoSEQ multiplex PCR; TCRdb holds only in-frame clones, not every one. Here the sample spans about 160,000 clones, approximately 90% being singletons. The source was peripheral blood, collected from a patient treated with photon-based radiotherapy. These receptors all come from a man aged 45-65 years with gastric cancer.

The CDR3 spells CASSIAGASYNEQFF. The CDR3 DNA sequence: TGTGCCAGCAGCATAGCGGGAGCTTCTTACAATGAGCAGTTCTTC. The chain employs TRBV6-5 and TRBJ2-1; 9 nucleotides line up with TRBD2. The germline CDR1 and CDR2 sequences are MNHEY and SVGAGI. The CDR3 totals 15 residues. V trimming: 6 bases; J trimming: 4 bases; junction bases outside the gene matches: 7.

The chain has TRBV19 and TRBJ2-5; TRBD2 matches at 11 bases. This CDR3 has 17 amino acids. Unmatched junction bases numbered 10, after V lost 5 bases and J lost 2 bases. Germline values: CDR1 LNHDA, CDR2 SQIVND (reference sequence). CDR3 residues: CASSPPLAGAVQETQYF. Written as DNA, the CDR3 is TGTGCCAGTAGTCCCCCACTAGCGGGAGCTGTTCAAGAGACCCAGTACTTC. Full variable domain (rest looked up from reference TRBV19 and TRBJ2-5): DGGITQSPKYLFRKEGQNVTLSCEQNLNHDAMYWYRQDPGQGLRLIYYSQIVNDFQKGDIAEGYSVSREKKESFPLTVTSAQKNPTAFYLCASSPPLAGAVQETQYFGPGTRLLVL.

This clone was seen only a few times. V gene TRBV10-1 combines with J gene TRBJ2-2; tentative D call: TRBD2 (5 bases). The CDR3 extends over 14 amino acids. Germline V gene sequence: CDR1 WNHNN, CDR2 SYGVQD (reference sequence). Trimming cost V 3 bases and J 7 bases, with 12 bases left between them. The CDR3 DNA follows: TGCGCCAGCAGTGAAAGGAGGTCTAACGGGGAGCTGTTTTTT. Its translation is CASSERRSNGELFF.

This chain uses TRBV2 with TRBJ2-7, with 9 bases fitting TRBD1. Per the germline V gene, CDR1 is SNHLY and CDR2 is FYNNEI. Losses at the gene ends were 7 bases for V and 6 bases for J; bases not matched to a gene: 7. This CDR3 has 13 amino acids. CDR3 loop: CASIRDREAEQYF. The CDR3 region has the DNA TGTGCCAGCATTAGGGACAGGGAGGCCGAGCAGTACTTC.